A selection of T cell receptor beta chains follows, all from one sample in a study of blood T cells in healthy people across ages. TCRdb processed the 5' RACE reads anew with MiXCR; each CDR3 protein has one entry. Here the sample spans about 640,000 distinct CDR3 sequences, approximately 59% being singletons. Input material: blood. These receptors came from a man aged 60-69 years in good health. CDR3s include the opening cysteine and the closing phenylalanine or tryptophan. The order of the fields is J gene, D gene, clone size, V gene, CDR3 protein, CDR3 DNA. D genes are given only for firm matches. For some rows the clone size is stated as once, few or many, or as a class when expanded; others skip it.

>TRBJ2-5|NA|NA|TRBV12-3/TRBV12-4
CASSTVYRDAGGETQYF
TGTGCCAGCAGTACCGTATACCGGGACGCAGGAGGGGAGACCCAGTACTTC
>TRBJ2-3|TRBD2|NA|TRBV12-3/TRBV12-4
CASSPGLVGADTQYF
TGTGCCAGCAGTCCTGGACTAGTTGGCGCAGATACGCAGTATTTT
>TRBJ1-6|NA|NA|TRBV7-2
CASSSLLGASLPLHF
TGTGCCAGCAGCTCCCTCCTGGGGGCTTCGTTACCCCTCCACTTT
>TRBJ2-5|NA|NA|TRBV29-1
CSGGGRETQYF
TGCAGCGGGGGGGGGCGCGAGACCCAGTACTTC
>TRBJ2-5|TRBD1|NA|TRBV5-8
CASSSGTAARQETQYF
TGTGCCAGCAGTTCCGGGACAGCAGCCAGACAAGAGACCCAGTACTTC
>TRBJ2-2|TRBD1|NA|TRBV12-3/TRBV12-4
CASSPDRGSANTGELFF
TGTGCCAGCAGCCCGGACAGGGGGTCCGCGAACACCGGGGAGCTGTTTTTT
>TRBJ1-5|TRBD1|NA|TRBV20-1
CSARPGQGNQPQHF
TGCAGTGCTCGACCGGGACAGGGAAATCAGCCCCAGCATTTT
>TRBJ2-7|TRBD1|many|TRBV29-1
CSVRTGSYEQYF
TGCAGCGTTCGGACAGGGTCGTACGAGCAGTACTTC
>TRBJ2-3|NA|NA|TRBV3-1
CASSRPWATQYF
TGTGCCAGCAGCCGCCCCTGGGCCACGCAGTATTTT
>TRBJ1-2|TRBD1|NA|TRBV3-1
CASSARSGQLHYGYTF
TGTGCCAGCAGCGCCCGATCGGGACAGCTTCACTATGGCTACACCTTC
>TRBJ2-3|TRBD2|NA|TRBV6-5
CASRPGLVGTDTQYF
TGTGCCAGCAGGCCTGGACTAGTCGGCACAGATACGCAGTATTTT
>TRBJ2-1|NA|NA|TRBV5-1
CASSLVWQANEQFF
TGCGCCAGCAGCTTGGTTTGGCAAGCAAATGAGCAGTTCTTC
>TRBJ2-5|NA|NA|TRBV3-1
CASRHMGQETQYF
TGTGCCAGCAGACACATGGGGCAAGAGACCCAGTACTTC
>TRBJ2-7|NA|few|TRBV9
CASSVGPSSYEQYF
TGTGCCAGCAGCGTAGGCCCTTCCTCCTACGAGCAGTACTTC
>TRBJ2-3|TRBD2|NA|TRBV12-3/TRBV12-4
CASSPPLAGPVAQYF
TGTGCCAGCAGCCCCCCCTTAGCGGGGCCGGTTGCGCAGTATTTT